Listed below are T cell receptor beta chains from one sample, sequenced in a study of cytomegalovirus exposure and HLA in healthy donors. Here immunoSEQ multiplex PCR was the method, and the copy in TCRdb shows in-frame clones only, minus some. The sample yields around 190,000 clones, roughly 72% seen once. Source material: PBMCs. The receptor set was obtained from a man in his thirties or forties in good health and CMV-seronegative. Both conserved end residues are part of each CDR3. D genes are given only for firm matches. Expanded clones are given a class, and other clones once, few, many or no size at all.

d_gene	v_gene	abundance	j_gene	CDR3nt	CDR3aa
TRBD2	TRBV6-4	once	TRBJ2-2	TGTGCCAGCAGTGACTCGAGCGGGAGTGGCGCCGGGGAGCTGTTTTTT	CASSDSSGSGAGELFF
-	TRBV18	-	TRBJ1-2	TGTGCCAGCTCACCACCGCGGCCCGGAGGGCTTTATGGCTACACCTTC	CASSPPRPGGLYGYTF
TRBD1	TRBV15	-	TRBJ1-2	TGTGCCACCAGCCGGGACAGGGGGATCCATCGTGATGGCTACACCTTC	CATSRDRGIHRDGYTF
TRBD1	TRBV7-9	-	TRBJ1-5	TGTGCCAGCAGCTCAGACAGGGAAGGACAGCCCCAGCATTTT	CASSSDREGQPQHF
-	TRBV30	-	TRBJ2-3	TGTGCCTGGACAAACACAGATACGCAGTATTTT	CAWTNTDTQYF
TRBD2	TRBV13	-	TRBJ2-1	TGTGCCAGCAGCACTAGCGGTTACAATGAGCAGTTCTTC	CASSTSGYNEQFF
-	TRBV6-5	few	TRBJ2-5	TGTGCCAGCAGTCCCACGACATTCTCAGGAGAGACCCAGTACTTC	CASSPTTFSGETQYF
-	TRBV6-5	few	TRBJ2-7	TGTGCCAGGACTAGAGTTCGTTTCATCCACGAGCAGTACTTC	CARTRVRFIHEQYF
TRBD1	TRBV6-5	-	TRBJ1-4	TGTGCCAGCAGTTGGGGACAGGGAGTTGAAAAACTGTTTTTT	CASSWGQGVEKLFF
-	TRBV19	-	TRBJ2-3	TGTGCCAGTAGTATAGAGGCGGGACCTAAAGGTACGCAGTATTTT	CASSIEAGPKGTQYF
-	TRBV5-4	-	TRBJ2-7	TGTGCCAGCAGCTTCGGACTGCTCGAGCAGTACTTC	CASSFGLLEQYF
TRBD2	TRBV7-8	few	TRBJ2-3	TGTGCCAGCAGAGCCGGGACTAGCGGGATTTTTGATTTGGATACGCAGTATTTT	CASRAGTSGIFDLDTQYF
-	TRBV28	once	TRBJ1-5	TGTGCCAGCACTGGTGGAGAGCCCCAGCATTTT	CASTGGEPQHF
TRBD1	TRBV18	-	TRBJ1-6	TGTGCCAGCTCAGGTGCCGGGACAGGGATTTATTCACCCCTCCACTTT	CASSGAGTGIYSPLHF
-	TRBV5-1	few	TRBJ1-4	TGCGCCAGCAAGGTACAGACAACTAATGAAAAACTGTTTTTT	CASKVQTTNEKLFF
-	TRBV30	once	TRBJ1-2	TGTGCCTGGAGCTGGTGGGGGGGAGGCTATGGCTACACCTTC	CAWSWWGGGYGYTF
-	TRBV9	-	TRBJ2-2	TGTGCCAGCAGCGGTTCCGGGACTAACACCGGGGAGCTGTTTTTT	CASSGSGTNTGELFF
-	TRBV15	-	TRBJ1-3	TGTGCCACCAGCAGAGTCAGGGGTGGTGGAAACACCATATATTTT	CATSRVRGGGNTIYF
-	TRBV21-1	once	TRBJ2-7	TGTGCCAGCAGCGAACAGGGATCCGAGCAGTACTTC	CASSEQGSEQYF
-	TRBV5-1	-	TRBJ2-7	TGCGCCAGCAGCTTAACAGGAACCTACGAGCAGTACTTC	CASSLTGTYEQYF
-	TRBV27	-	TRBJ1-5	TGTGCCAGCAGACCAAATGGAGGCAATCAGCCCCAGCATTTT	CASRPNGGNQPQHF
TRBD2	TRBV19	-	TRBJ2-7	TGTGCCAGTAGCAGACTAGCGGGCGCCTACGAGCAGTACTTC	CASSRLAGAYEQYF
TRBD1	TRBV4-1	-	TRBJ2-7	TGCGCCAGCAGCCAGGACGACAGGGCTTCCTACGAGCAGTACTTC	CASSQDDRASYEQYF
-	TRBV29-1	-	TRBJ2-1	TGCAGCGTCGCACATATTAGGGGTACAACCTCTGGGGATGAGCAGTTCTTC	CSVAHIRGTTSGDEQFF
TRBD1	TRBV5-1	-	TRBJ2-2	TGCGCCAGCAGCAGCCAGAGGGGGCAGAGCACCGGGGAGCTGTTTTTT	CASSSQRGQSTGELFF
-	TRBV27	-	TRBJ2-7	TGTGCCAGCAGTACAACAGGCCACAACTACGAGCAGTACTTC	CASSTTGHNYEQYF
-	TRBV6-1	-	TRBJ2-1	TGTGCCAGCAGTGACCTCTCCAATGAGCAGTTCTTC	CASSDLSNEQFF
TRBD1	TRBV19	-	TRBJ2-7	TGTGCCAGTAGTACGTCGGGACAGGGTCCCTACGAGCAGTACTTC	CASSTSGQGPYEQYF
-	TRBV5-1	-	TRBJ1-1	TGCGCCAGCAGCTTGGTACAGGAGAACACTGAAGCTTTCTTT	CASSLVQENTEAFF
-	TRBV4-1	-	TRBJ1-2	TGCGCCAGCAGCCACCTAGCGGGAGATGGCTACACCTTC	CASSHLAGDGYTF
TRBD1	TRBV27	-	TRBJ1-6	TGTGCCAGCAGTCCTATGACAGGGATTCGTAATTCACCCCTCCACTTT	CASSPMTGIRNSPLHF
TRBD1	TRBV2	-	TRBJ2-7	TGTGCCAGCTTAGGACAGGGCTACGAGCAGTACTTC	CASLGQGYEQYF
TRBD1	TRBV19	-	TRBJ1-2	TGTGCCAGCACGATCCCGACAGGGGGTGGGAAGAACTATGGCTACACCTTC	CASTIPTGGGKNYGYTF
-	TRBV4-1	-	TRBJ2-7	TGCGCCAGCAGCCACTCGAGGACTGGATCCTACGAGCAGTACTTC	CASSHSRTGSYEQYF
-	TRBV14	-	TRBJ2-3	TGTGCCAGCAGCCCGCCAGGGCGCACAGATACGCAGTATTTT	CASSPPGRTDTQYF
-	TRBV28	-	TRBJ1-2	TGTGCCAGCAGTTTATCGGGGGGATCGATCTATGGCTACACCTTC	CASSLSGGSIYGYTF
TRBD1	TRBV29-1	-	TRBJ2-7	TGCAGCGTAGAAGGACAGGGGAACCGACACGAGCAGTACTTC	CSVEGQGNRHEQYF
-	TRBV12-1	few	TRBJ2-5	TGTGCCAGCAGCTTTGCATCCGGGAGGGTTTGGGAGACCCAGTACTTC	CASSFASGRVWETQYF
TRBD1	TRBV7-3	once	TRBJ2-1	TGTGCCAGCAGCACGGTGGGGGGACAGGGTAAGGAGCAGTTCTTC	CASSTVGGQGKEQFF
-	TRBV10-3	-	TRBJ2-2	TGTGCCACCCAAGAGGGGGATGCCACCGGGGAGCTGTTTTTT	CATQEGDATGELFF
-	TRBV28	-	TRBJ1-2	-	CASSSSTGYGYTF
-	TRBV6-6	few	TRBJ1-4	TGTGCCAGCACCCCAGAGGCGGGGGTTGGAAAACTGTTTTTT	CASTPEAGVGKLFF
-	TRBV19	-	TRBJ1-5	TGTGCCAGTAGTGCCACAGGGAGATATAGCAATCAGCCCCAGCATTTT	CASSATGRYSNQPQHF
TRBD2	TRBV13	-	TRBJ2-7	TGTGCCAGCAGCCTCGGGGGACTAGCGGACTACGAGCAGTACTTC	CASSLGGLADYEQYF
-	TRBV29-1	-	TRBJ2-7	TGCAGCGTCGGTGGGACTTACGAGCAGTACTTC	CSVGGTYEQYF
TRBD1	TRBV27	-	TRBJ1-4	TGTGCCAGCAGTTACGCGCTCGGGACAGGGGGCGATAATGAAAAACTGTTTTTT	CASSYALGTGGDNEKLFF
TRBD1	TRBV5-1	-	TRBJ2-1	TGCGCCAGCAGCGCGCCGGGACAGCTTGATTTTAAGGAGCAGTTCTTC	CASSAPGQLDFKEQFF
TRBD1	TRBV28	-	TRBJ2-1	TGTGCCAGCAGTTTATTGAGGGGGCCCTACAATGAGCAGTTCTTC	CASSLLRGPYNEQFF
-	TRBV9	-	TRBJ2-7	TGTGCCAGCAGCCCCCATCGGGCCTACGAGCAGTACTTC	CASSPHRAYEQYF
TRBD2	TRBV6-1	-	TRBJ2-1	TGTGCCAGCGCGATAGCGGGAGCAAGGAATGAGCAGTTCTTC	CASAIAGARNEQFF
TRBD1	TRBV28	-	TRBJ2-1	TGTGCCAGCAGACTCCAGGGGGATGAGCAGTTCTTC	CASRLQGDEQFF
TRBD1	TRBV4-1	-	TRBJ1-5	TGCGCCAGCAGCCAGGGACAGATCTATAGCAATCAGCCCCAGCATTTT	CASSQGQIYSNQPQHF
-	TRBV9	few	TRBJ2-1	TGTGCCAGCAGCGTTGGAGTATACAATGAGCAGTTCTTC	CASSVGVYNEQFF
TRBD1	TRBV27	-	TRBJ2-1	TGTGCCAGCAGTCCCGGACAGGTACATTACGGTGAGCAGTTCTTC	CASSPGQVHYGEQFF
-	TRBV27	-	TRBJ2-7	TGTGCCAGCAGTTCCAAGACAGGTTACGAGCAGTACTTC	CASSSKTGYEQYF
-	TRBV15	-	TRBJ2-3	TGTGCCACCAGCAGAACAGCCGGAGCGGTCCATAGCACAGATACGCAGTATTTT	CATSRTAGAVHSTDTQYF
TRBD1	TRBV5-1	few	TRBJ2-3	TGCGCCAGCAGCTTGGAGGGACAGGCTAGGGGCGCAGATACGCAGTATTTT	CASSLEGQARGADTQYF
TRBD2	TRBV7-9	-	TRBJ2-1	TGTGCCAGCAAACTAGGGACTAGCGGAGAGATTTCCTACAATGAGCAGTTCTTC	CASKLGTSGEISYNEQFF